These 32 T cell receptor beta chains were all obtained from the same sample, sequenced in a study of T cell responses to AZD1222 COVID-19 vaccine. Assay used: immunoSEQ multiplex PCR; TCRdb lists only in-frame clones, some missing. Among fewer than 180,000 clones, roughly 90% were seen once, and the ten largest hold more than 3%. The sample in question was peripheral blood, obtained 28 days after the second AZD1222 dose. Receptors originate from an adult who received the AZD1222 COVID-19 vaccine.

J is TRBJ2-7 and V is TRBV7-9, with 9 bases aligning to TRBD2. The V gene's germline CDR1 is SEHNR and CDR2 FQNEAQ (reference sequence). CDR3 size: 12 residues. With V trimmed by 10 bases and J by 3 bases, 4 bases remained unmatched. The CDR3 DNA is TGTGCCATCCAAGCGGGGGGCTACGAGCAGTACTTC. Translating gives CAIQAGGYEQYF.

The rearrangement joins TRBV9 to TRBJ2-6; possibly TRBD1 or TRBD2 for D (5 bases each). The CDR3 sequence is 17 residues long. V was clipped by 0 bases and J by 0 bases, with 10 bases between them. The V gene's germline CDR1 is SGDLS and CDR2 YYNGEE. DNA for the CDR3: TGTGCCAGCAGCGTAGCGGGACGGACCTCTGGGGCCAACGTCCTGACTTTC. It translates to CASSVAGRTSGANVLTF. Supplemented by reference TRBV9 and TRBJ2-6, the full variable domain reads DSGVTQTPKHLITATGQRVTLRCSPRSGDLSVYWYQQSLDQGLQFLIQYYNGEERAKGNILERFSAQQFPDLHSELNLSSLELGDSALYFCASSVAGRTSGANVLTFGAGSRLTVL.

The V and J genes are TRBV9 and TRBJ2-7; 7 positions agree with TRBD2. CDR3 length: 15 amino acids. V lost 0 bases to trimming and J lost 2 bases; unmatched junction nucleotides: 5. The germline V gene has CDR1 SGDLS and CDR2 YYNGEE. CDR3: CASSVASGTTYEQYF. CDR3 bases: TGTGCCAGCAGCGTAGCCAGCGGGACCACCTACGAGCAGTACTTC.

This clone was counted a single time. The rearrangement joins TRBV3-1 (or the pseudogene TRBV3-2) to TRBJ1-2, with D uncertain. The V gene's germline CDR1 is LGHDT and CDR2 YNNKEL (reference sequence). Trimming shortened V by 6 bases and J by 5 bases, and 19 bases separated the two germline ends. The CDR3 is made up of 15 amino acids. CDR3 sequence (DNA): TGTGCCAGCAGGGCCTCCGGGCTGAGCCCTTATGGCTACACCTTC. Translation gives CASRASGLSPYGYTF.

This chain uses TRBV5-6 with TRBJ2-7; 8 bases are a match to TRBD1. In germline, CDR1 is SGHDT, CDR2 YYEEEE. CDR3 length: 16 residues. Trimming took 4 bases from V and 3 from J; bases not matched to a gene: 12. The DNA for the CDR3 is TGTGCCAGCAGCCGGCCCGGGACAGGAGCCTTCTACGAGCAGTACTTC. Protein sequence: CASSRPGTGAFYEQYF.

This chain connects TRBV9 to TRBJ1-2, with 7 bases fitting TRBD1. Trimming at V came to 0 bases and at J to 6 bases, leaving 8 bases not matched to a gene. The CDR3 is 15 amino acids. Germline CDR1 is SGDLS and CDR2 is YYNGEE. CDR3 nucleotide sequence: TGTGCCAGCAGCGTAGCTGTGGAGGGGGCGGATGGCTACACCTTC. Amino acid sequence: CASSVAVEGADGYTF. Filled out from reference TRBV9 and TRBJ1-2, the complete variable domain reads DSGVTQTPKHLITATGQRVTLRCSPRSGDLSVYWYQQSLDQGLQFLIQYYNGEERAKGNILERFSAQQFPDLHSELNLSSLELGDSALYFCASSVAVEGADGYTFGSGTRLTVV.

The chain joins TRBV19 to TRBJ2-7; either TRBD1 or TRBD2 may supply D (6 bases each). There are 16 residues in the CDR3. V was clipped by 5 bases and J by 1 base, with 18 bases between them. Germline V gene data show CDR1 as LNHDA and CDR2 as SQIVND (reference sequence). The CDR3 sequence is CASSYGGGALSYEQYF. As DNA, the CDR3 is TGTGCCAGTAGTTATGGGGGCGGGGCCTTGTCCTACGAGCAGTACTTC.

The CDR3 here is CASSESWGRTADEKLFF. The CDR3 DNA follows: TGTGCCAGCAGTGAATCCTGGGGTCGGACAGCGGATGAAAAACTGTTTTTT. The rearrangement uses TRBV6-1 and TRBJ1-4, with a weak D call TRBD1 (6 bases). The V gene's germline CDR1 is MNHNS and CDR2 SASEGT. Trimming left V 2 bases short and J 6 bases short, with 19 bases between. This CDR3 has 17 residues.

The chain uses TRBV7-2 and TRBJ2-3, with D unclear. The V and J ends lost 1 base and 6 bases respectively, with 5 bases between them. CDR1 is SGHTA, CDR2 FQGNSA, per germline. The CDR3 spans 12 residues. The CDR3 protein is CASSLDTDTQYF. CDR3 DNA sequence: TGTGCCAGCAGCTTAGATACGGATACGCAGTATTTT.

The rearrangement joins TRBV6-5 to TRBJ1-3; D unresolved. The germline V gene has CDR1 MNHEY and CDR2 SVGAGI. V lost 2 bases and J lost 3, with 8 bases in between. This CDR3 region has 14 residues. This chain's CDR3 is CASSYKGGGNTIYF. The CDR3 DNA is TGTGCCAGCAGTTACAAGGGAGGTGGAAACACCATATATTTT.

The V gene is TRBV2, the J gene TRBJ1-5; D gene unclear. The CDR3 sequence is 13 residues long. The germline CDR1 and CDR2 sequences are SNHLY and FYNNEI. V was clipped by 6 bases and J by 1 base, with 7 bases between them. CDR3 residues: CASRDVSNQPQHF. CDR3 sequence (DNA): TGTGCCAGCAGGGACGTGAGCAATCAGCCCCAGCATTTT.

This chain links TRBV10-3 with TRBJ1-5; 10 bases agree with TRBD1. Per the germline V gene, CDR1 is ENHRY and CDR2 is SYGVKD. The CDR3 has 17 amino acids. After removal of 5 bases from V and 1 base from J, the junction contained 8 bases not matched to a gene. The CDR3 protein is CAISPGTGVLSNQPQHF. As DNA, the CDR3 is TGTGCCATCAGTCCCGGGACAGGGGTCCTAAGCAATCAGCCCCAGCATTTT.

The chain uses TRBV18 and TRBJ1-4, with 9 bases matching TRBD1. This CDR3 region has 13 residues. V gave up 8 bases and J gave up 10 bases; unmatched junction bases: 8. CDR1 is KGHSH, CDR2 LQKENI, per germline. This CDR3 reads CASQWTGDGKLFF. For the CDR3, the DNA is TGTGCCAGCCAATGGACAGGGGATGGAAAACTGTTTTTT.

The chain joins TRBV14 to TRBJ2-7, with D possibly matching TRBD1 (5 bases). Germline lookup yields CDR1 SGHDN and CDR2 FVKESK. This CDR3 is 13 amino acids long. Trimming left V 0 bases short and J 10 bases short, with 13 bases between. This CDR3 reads CASSQELETDQYF. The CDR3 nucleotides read TGTGCCAGCAGCCAAGAGTTGGAGACAGACCAGTACTTC.

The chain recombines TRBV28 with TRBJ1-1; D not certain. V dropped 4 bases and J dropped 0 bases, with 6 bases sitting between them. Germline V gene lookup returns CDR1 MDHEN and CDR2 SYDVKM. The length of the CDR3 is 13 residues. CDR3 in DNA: TGTGCCAGCAGTTGGCCAGTGAACACTGAAGCTTTCTTT. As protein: CASSWPVNTEAFF. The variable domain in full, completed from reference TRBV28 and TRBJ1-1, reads DVKVTQSSRYLVKRTGEKVFLECVQDMDHENMFWYRQDPGLGLRLIYFSYDVKMKEKGDIPEGYSVSREKKERFSLILESASTNQTSMYLCASSWPVNTEAFFGQGTRLTVV.

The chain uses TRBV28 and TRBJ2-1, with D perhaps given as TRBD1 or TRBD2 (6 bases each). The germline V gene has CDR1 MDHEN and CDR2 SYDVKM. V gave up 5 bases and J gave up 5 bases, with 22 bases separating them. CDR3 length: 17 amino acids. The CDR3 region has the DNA TGTGCCAGCAGTGGGGGCTGGATTCTCGGGGGAAACAATGAGCAGTTCTTC. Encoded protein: CASSGGWILGGNNEQFF.

The CDR3 sequence: CASSSRGWDTEAFF. The CDR3 DNA follows: TGTGCCAGCAGCTCCAGGGGCTGGGACACTGAAGCTTTCTTT. This rearrangement joins TRBV6-5 to TRBJ1-1; tentatively, D is TRBD1 (6 bases). Germline assignment: CDR1 MNHEY and CDR2 SVGAGI. This CDR3 comprises 14 residues. V gave up 6 bases and J gave up 3 bases, with 14 bases separating them.

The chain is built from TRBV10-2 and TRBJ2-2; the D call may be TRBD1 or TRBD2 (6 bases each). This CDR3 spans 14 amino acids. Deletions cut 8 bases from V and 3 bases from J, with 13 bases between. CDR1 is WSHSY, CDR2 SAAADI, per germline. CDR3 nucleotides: TGCGCCAGCGCTAGGGGGGTCTACACCGGGGAGCTGTTTTTT. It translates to CASARGVYTGELFF.

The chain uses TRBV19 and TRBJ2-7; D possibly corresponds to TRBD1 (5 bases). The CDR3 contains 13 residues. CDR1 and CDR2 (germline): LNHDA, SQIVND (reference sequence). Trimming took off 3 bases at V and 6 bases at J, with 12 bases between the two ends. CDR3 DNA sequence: TGTGCCAGTAGTATTGGCCAGGGAATCGAGCAGTACTTC. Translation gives CASSIGQGIEQYF.

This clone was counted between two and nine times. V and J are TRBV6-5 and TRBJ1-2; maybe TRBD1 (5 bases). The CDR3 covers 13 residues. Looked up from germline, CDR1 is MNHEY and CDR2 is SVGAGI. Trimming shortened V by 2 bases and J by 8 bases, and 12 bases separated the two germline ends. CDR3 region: CASSYGREGGYTF. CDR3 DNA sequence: TGTGCCAGCAGTTACGGCAGGGAAGGGGGCTACACCTTC.

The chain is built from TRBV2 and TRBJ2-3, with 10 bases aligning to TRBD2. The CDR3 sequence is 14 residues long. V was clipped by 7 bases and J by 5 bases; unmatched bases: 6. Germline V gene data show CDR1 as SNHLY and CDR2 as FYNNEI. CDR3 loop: CASNGAGGRDTQYF. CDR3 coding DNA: TGTGCCAGCAACGGAGCGGGAGGGCGAGATACGCAGTATTTT.

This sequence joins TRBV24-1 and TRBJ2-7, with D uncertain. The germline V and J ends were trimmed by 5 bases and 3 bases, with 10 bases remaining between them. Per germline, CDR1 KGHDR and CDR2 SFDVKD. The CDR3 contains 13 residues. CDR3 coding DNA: TGTGCCACCAGTGGTGGCAGTAGCTACGAGCAGTACTTC. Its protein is CATSGGSSYEQYF.

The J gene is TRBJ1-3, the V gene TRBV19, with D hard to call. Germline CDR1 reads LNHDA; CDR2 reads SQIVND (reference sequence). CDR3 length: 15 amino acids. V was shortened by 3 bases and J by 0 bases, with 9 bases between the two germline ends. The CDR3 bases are TGTGCCAGTAGTATGGTTCGGAGCTCTGGAAACACCATATATTTT. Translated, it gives CASSMVRSSGNTIYF.

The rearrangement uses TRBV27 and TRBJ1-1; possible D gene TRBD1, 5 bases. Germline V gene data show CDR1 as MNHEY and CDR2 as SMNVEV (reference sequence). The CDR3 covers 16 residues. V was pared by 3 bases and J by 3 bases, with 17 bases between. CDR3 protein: CASSFSGGGYDTEAFF. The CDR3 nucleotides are TGTGCCAGCAGTTTTAGCGGGGGAGGATATGACACTGAAGCTTTCTTT.

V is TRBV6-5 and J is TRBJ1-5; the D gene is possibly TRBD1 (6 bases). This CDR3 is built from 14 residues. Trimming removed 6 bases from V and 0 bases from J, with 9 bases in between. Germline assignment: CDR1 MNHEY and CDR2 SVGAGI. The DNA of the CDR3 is TGTGCCAGCAGGGGGGGGGCTAGCAATCAGCCCCAGCATTTT. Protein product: CASRGGASNQPQHF.

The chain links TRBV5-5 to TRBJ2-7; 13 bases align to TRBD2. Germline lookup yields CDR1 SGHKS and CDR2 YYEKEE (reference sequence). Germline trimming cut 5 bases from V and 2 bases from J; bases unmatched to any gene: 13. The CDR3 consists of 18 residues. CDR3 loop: CASRTNGLAGDPTYEQYF. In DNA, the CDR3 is TGTGCCAGCAGAACGAACGGACTAGCGGGAGACCCCACCTACGAGCAGTACTTC.

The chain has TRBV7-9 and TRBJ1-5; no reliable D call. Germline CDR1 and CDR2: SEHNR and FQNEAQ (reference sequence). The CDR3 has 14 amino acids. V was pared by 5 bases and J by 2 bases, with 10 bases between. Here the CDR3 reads CASSMNRGNQPQHF. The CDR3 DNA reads TGTGCCAGCAGCATGAATCGTGGCAATCAGCCCCAGCATTTT.

The CDR3 loop reads CASSEALDEAFF. For the CDR3, the DNA is TGTGCCAGCAGTGAAGCGCTGGATGAAGCTTTCTTT. This rearrangement joins TRBV6-1 to TRBJ1-1; D is undetermined. Trimming pared 0 bases from V and 7 bases from J, leaving 6 bases between. The CDR3 has 12 amino acids. Germline CDR1 and CDR2: MNHNS and SASEGT.

CDR3 nucleotide sequence: TGTGCCAGCAGCCTGCCCCGGACAGACACCTACGAGCAGTACTTC. The encoded protein is CASSLPRTDTYEQYF. The chain links TRBV5-4 to TRBJ2-7; possible D gene TRBD1, 6 bases. CDR3 length: 15 residues. Trimming pared 4 bases from V and 2 bases from J, leaving 16 bases between. In germline, CDR1 is SGHNT, CDR2 YYREEE (reference sequence).

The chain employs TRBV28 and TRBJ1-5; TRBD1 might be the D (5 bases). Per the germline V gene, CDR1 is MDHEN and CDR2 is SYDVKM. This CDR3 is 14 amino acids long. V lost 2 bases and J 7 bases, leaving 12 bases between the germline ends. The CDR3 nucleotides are TGTGCCAGCAGTTTAGGAGGGGATCGGCAGCCCCAGCATTTT. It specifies CASSLGGDRQPQHF.

DNA of the CDR3: TGTGCCAGCAGCCAAGCTCTAGGAAGCTACGAGCAGTACTTC. This gives the protein CASSQALGSYEQYF. This chain joins TRBV3-1 (or the pseudogene TRBV3-2) and TRBJ2-7; D is undetermined. CDR3 length: 14 amino acids. From germline, CDR1 is LGHDT and CDR2 YNNKEL (reference sequence). Trimming pared 1 base from V and 3 bases from J, leaving 10 bases between.

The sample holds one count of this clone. For the CDR3, the DNA is TGTGCCACCAGTAAAGGAGGTGGCCCGCAAGAGACCCAGTACTTC. This gives the protein CATSKGGGPQETQYF. The V and J genes are TRBV24-1 and TRBJ2-5; D might be TRBD2 (5 bases). In germline, CDR1 is KGHDR, CDR2 SFDVKD. The CDR3 spans 15 residues. Trimming took off 6 bases at V and 2 bases at J, with 15 bases between the two ends.